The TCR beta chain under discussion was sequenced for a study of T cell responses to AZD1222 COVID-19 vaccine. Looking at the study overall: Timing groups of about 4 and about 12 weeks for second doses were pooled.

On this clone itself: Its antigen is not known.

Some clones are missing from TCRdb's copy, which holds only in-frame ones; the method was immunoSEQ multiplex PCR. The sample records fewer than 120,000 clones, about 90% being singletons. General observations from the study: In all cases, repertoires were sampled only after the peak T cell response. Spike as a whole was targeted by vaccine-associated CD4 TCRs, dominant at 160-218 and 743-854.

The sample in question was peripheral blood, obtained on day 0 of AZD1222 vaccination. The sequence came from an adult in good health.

In DNA, the CDR3 is TGTGCCAGCAGCGGCCGCGGGGGGAGTAGTCCCTACAATGAGCAGTTCTTC. Translated: CASSGRGGSSPYNEQFF. The rearrangement uses TRBV5-4 and TRBJ2-1; 8 bases align to TRBD2. There are 17 residues in the CDR3. V was clipped by 4 bases and J by 2 bases; unmatched bases: 11. Germline V gene data show CDR1 as SGHNT and CDR2 as YYREEE (reference sequence). The complete variable domain, with remaining parts taken from reference TRBV5-4 and TRBJ2-1, reads ETGVTQSPTHLIKTRGQQVTLRCSSQSGHNTVSWYQQALGQGPQFIFQYYREEENGRGNFPPRFSGLQFPNYSSELNVNALELDDSALYLCASSGRGGSSPYNEQFFGPGTRLTVL.